The 15 T cell receptor beta chains below all came from one sample that was sequenced in a study of shared T cell receptors in the human thymus. Method: immunoSEQ multiplex PCR; TCRdb's copy keeps in-frame clones and lacks some. The profile shows roughly 500,000 clones, 70% to 80% of them singletons. This sample also belongs to another study, concerning human thymus T cells.

The sample was thymocytes. These receptors all come from a boy younger than two with a congenital heart defect.

There are a few counts of this clone. The V gene is TRBV4-3, the J gene TRBJ2-7, with 8 bases fitting TRBD2. CDR1 and CDR2 (germline): LGHNA, YSLEER. V shed 5 bases and J 6 bases; nucleotides not matched to a gene: 15. CDR3 length: 16 amino acids. Here the CDR3 DNA reads TGCGCCAGCAGCAGGGGTAAGCGGGAGTCCCCGGTCGAGCAGTACTTC. Translating it yields CASSRGKRESPVEQYF.

This rearrangement joins TRBV5-1 to TRBJ1-2; TRBD1 might be the D (5 bases). CDR1 SGHRS and CDR2 YFSETQ come from the germline V gene. This CDR3 contains 15 residues. The V and J ends lost 2 bases and 5 bases respectively, with 16 bases between them. As DNA, the CDR3 is TGCGCCAGCAGCTTAAGTTCTGTGACAGCTTATGGCTACACCTTC. Its translation: CASSLSSVTAYGYTF.

The gene calls are TRBV4-1 and TRBJ2-1; maybe TRBD1 (5 bases). The V gene lost 1 base and the J gene lost 8 bases, with 9 bases spanning the gap. Germline V gene data show CDR1 as MGHRA and CDR2 as YSYEKL. The CDR3 contains 13 residues. The CDR3 coding sequence is TGCGCCAGCAGCCAAGGGCAGGGCCATGAGCAGTTCTTC. Encoded protein: CASSQGQGHEQFF.

This clone was seen just once. The chain links TRBV5-1 to TRBJ2-3; 7 bases match TRBD2. Germline trimming cut 0 bases from V and 2 bases from J; bases unmatched to any gene: 6. The germline V gene has CDR1 SGHRS and CDR2 YFSETQ. The CDR3 runs to 16 residues. CDR3 coding DNA: TGCGCCAGCAGCTTGGAGGCTAGCGGACACACAGATACGCAGTATTTT. Its translation: CASSLEASGHTDTQYF.

The J gene is TRBJ2-1, the V gene TRBV19, with 10 bases identical to TRBD2. J lost 2 bases, V lost 6 bases, and 4 bases had no gene match. The CDR3 is 15 residues long. CDR1 LNHDA and CDR2 SQIVND come from the germline V gene (reference sequence). The CDR3 here is CASRVGTSAYNEQFF. The CDR3 nucleotides are TGTGCCAGTAGGGTGGGGACTAGCGCCTACAATGAGCAGTTCTTC.

J is TRBJ1-1 and V is TRBV7-6; TRBD1 agrees at 7 bases. Germline V gene sequence: CDR1 SGHVS, CDR2 FNYEAQ. CDR3 length: 14 amino acids. The J segment lost 4 bases and the V segment lost 5 bases, leaving 7 bases of the junction unmatched. The CDR3 sequence is CASSPRQGTTEAFF. CDR3 in DNA: TGTGCCAGCAGCCCGCGACAGGGAACCACTGAAGCTTTCTTT.

The genes are TRBV11-3 and TRBJ2-1, with TRBD2 matching 7 bases. Germline V CDR1 and CDR2: SGHNT, YENEEA. The CDR3 length is 14 residues. V shed 5 bases and J 9 bases; nucleotides not matched to a gene: 10. The CDR3, as DNA: TGTGCCAGCAGCAAGGAGGGAGGGCCGATTGAGCAGTTCTTC. Translated: CASSKEGGPIEQFF. Full variable domain (outside the CDR3, taken from reference TRBV11-3 and TRBJ2-1): EAGVVQSPRYKIIEKKQPVAFWCNPISGHNTLYWYLQNLGQGPELLIRYENEEAVDDSQLPKDRFSAERLKGVDSTLKIQPAELGDSAVYLCASSKEGGPIEQFFGPGTRLTVL.

This clone came up once. This sequence joins TRBV10-2 and TRBJ2-5; D may be TRBD1 (5 bases). The CDR3 has 15 residues. Germline assignment: CDR1 WSHSY and CDR2 SAAADI. Trimming shortened V by 3 bases and J by 7 bases, and 18 bases separated the two germline ends. CDR3 in DNA: TGCGCCAGCAGTGATGAGGTGTTTCAGGGCTCGACCCAGTACTTC. Protein sequence: CASSDEVFQGSTQYF.

CDR3 residues: CASSSPTSGRAKDTQYF. The CDR3, as DNA: TGCGCCAGCAGCTCCCCGACTAGCGGGAGGGCCAAAGATACGCAGTATTTT. The gene calls are TRBV4-3 and TRBJ2-3; TRBD2 matches 14 bases. The CDR3 has 17 residues. Trimming cost V 5 bases and J 5 bases; bases outside gene matches: 9. Looked up from germline, CDR1 is LGHNA and CDR2 is YSLEER.

The CDR3 is CASSQVLAGQSNYEQYF. In DNA, the CDR3 is TGCGCCAGCAGCCAAGTCCTTGCGGGACAGTCCAATTACGAGCAGTACTTC. The chain uses TRBV4-1 and TRBJ2-7; a possible D gene is TRBD1 (7 bases). The CDR3 sequence is 17 residues long. Germline values: CDR1 MGHRA, CDR2 YSYEKL. V was trimmed by 1 base and J by 4 bases, leaving 20 bases between them.

The CDR3 nucleotides read TGTGCCAGCAGTCCAACTATGGGACTAGCGGGAGGGATAGCCAAAAACATTCAGTACTTC. Protein product: CASSPTMGLAGGIAKNIQYF. The V call is TRBV28, the J call TRBJ2-4, with TRBD2 matching over 16 bases. The J segment lost 0 bases and the V segment lost 5 bases, leaving 10 bases of the junction unmatched. The CDR3 consists of 20 residues. CDR1 is MDHEN and CDR2 is SYDVKM in the germline V gene.

The rearrangement joins TRBV10-3 to TRBJ2-7; no clear D. The CDR3 is 13 amino acids. Between the trimmed V and J ends, which lost 10 bases and 3 bases, there was a span of 16 bases. CDR1 is ENHRY and CDR2 is SYGVKD in the germline V gene. CDR3 residues: CATAPGKDYEQYF. The CDR3 nucleotides are TGTGCCACCGCCCCAGGTAAGGACTACGAGCAGTACTTC.

The genes are TRBV6-6 and TRBJ1-1; 7 positions agree with TRBD1. Germline V CDR1 and CDR2: MNHNY, SVGAGI (reference sequence). The CDR3 is made up of 13 amino acids. V lost 4 bases and J lost 10; bases outside the gene matches: 9. The CDR3 region has the DNA TGTGCCAGCAGTTGTACAGGGGCTCGTAGAGCTTTCTTT. Translation: CASSCTGARRAFF.

The rearrangement joins TRBV5-1 to TRBJ1-5; TRBD1 aligns across 7 bases. The CDR3 length is 15 residues. CDR1 and CDR2 (germline): SGHRS, YFSETQ. With V trimmed by 4 bases and J by 0 bases, 4 bases remained unmatched. The CDR3 region is CASSPGQNSNQPQHF. For the CDR3, the DNA is TGCGCCAGCAGCCCGGGACAGAATAGCAATCAGCCCCAGCATTTT.

The chain is built from TRBV7-9 and TRBJ2-2, with D possibly matching TRBD1 (6 bases). CDR3 length: 16 residues. From germline, CDR1 is SEHNR and CDR2 FQNEAQ (reference sequence). V shed 5 bases and J shed 6 bases, with 19 bases lying between them. The CDR3 loop reads CASSPSAGDPSGELFF. CDR3 coding DNA: TGTGCCAGCAGCCCATCAGCAGGGGACCCTTCCGGGGAGCTGTTTTTT.